These 18 T cell receptor beta chains share one sample of origin, sequenced in a study of human CD4 T cells and Enterobacteriaceae. TCRdb's copy holds only in-frame clones and misses some; the assay was immunoSEQ multiplex PCR. The sample has 25,000 to 35,000 clones; about 80% are singletons. The memory gate held CD4+ cells that were not CD45RA+CCR7+CD95- naive cells, over 95% pure. The sample was memory CD4+ T cells from blood. All receptors come from a human donor in good health.

This clone was observed a single time. V and J are TRBV7-2 and TRBJ2-2, with a weak D call TRBD2 (5 bases). This CDR3 is built from 15 residues. The germline V gene encodes CDR1 SGHTA and CDR2 FQGNSA. Trimming cost V 0 bases and J 0 bases, with 5 bases left between them. CDR3 residues: CASSLAGANTGELFF. DNA for the CDR3: TGTGCCAGCAGCTTAGCGGGAGCGAACACCGGGGAGCTGTTTTTT.

J is TRBJ2-7 and V is TRBV18; 12 bases agree with TRBD2. The CDR3 sequence is 16 residues long. J gave up 4 bases and V 3 bases, and 7 bases lay outside the gene matches. Per germline, CDR1 KGHSH and CDR2 LQKENI. The DNA for the CDR3 is TGTGCCAGCTCACCCCCGCTGACTAGCGGGAGTTACGAGCAGTACTTC. Amino acid sequence: CASSPPLTSGSYEQYF.

This chain connects TRBV9 to TRBJ1-4; unclear D gene. Trimming stripped 5 bases from V and 7 bases from J, with 15 bases between. The length of the CDR3 is 14 residues. Per the germline V gene, CDR1 is SGDLS and CDR2 is YYNGEE. CDR3 residues: CASSRAQRSEKLFF. The CDR3 DNA is TGTGCCAGCAGTAGGGCCCAACGGAGTGAAAAACTGTTTTTT.

The chain is built from TRBV10-3 and TRBJ1-5; D gene ambiguous. CDR3 size: 14 residues. CDR1 is ENHRY and CDR2 is SYGVKD in the germline V gene. V was trimmed by 2 bases and J by 4 bases, leaving 9 bases between them. CDR3 protein: CAISEHIANQPQHF. The CDR3 region has the DNA TGTGCCATCAGTGAGCACATAGCTAATCAGCCCCAGCATTTT.

The chain recombines TRBV4-1 with TRBJ1-5; tentatively, D is TRBD1 (5 bases). V gave up 0 bases and J gave up 11 bases, with 8 bases separating them. The CDR3 has 12 amino acids. Germline values: CDR1 MGHRA, CDR2 YSYEKL. CDR3 residues: CASSQEPGAQHF. DNA for the CDR3: TGCGCCAGCAGCCAAGAACCGGGGGCCCAGCATTTT.

The chain uses TRBV28 and TRBJ2-1; 7 bases map to TRBD2. V shed 9 bases and J 7 bases; nucleotides not matched to a gene: 12. This CDR3 spans 14 amino acids. Germline V gene lookup returns CDR1 MDHEN and CDR2 SYDVKM. The DNA for the CDR3 is TGTGCCAGTCACGGCGCTAGCGGTTGGAATGAGCAGTTCTTC. Translating gives CASHGASGWNEQFF.

V usage is TRBV2 and J usage is TRBJ2-1, with D perhaps TRBD2 (6 bases). The V end was cut by 10 bases, the J end by 0 bases, with 13 bases between. CDR1 SNHLY and CDR2 FYNNEI come from the germline V gene. The CDR3 is 14 residues long. The CDR3 here is CATQRGTSYNEQFF. The CDR3 DNA reads TGTGCCACCCAGCGCGGGACCTCCTACAATGAGCAGTTCTTC.

This chain uses TRBV19 with TRBJ1-1, with D unclear. V was clipped by 6 bases and J by 7 bases, with 15 bases between them. Germline-derived CDR1 and CDR2 are LNHDA and SQIVND (reference sequence). This CDR3 is built from 13 residues. CDR3 sequence (DNA): TGTGCCAGTAGCCGGGGTTTAACGGGTGAAGCTTTCTTT. This codes for CASSRGLTGEAFF.

V gene TRBV7-2 combines with J gene TRBJ2-1; D is unresolved. This CDR3 is built from 11 residues. V was pared by 4 bases and J by 10 bases, with 8 bases between. Germline V gene sequence: CDR1 SGHTA, CDR2 FQGNSA. This CDR3 reads CASSSALEQFF. The CDR3 DNA reads TGTGCCAGCAGCTCGGCTCTGGAGCAGTTCTTC.

In its sample, this clone ranks as medium-sized. The chain couples TRBV11-3 to TRBJ2-1; 7 bases align to TRBD2. This CDR3 is built from 18 residues. Germline loops: CDR1 SGHNT, CDR2 YENEEA. Unmatched junction bases numbered 10, after V lost 0 bases and J lost 2 bases. CDR3 in DNA: TGTGCCAGCAGCTTAGATCAAGGCGGGAGCGTAACCTACAATGAGCAGTTCTTC. Translation: CASSLDQGGSVTYNEQFF.

The chain recombines TRBV7-2 with TRBJ1-2; possibly TRBD1 for D (5 bases). This CDR3 comprises 15 residues. CDR1 SGHTA and CDR2 FQGNSA come from the germline V gene. Deletions cut 1 base from V and 4 bases from J, with 13 bases between. DNA for the CDR3: TGTGCCAGCAGCTTAGGAGGGACTCAACCCTATGGCTACACCTTC. Protein: CASSLGGTQPYGYTF.

By share, this clone ranks as medium-sized. The rearrangement uses TRBV29-1 and TRBJ1-5; 8 bases align to TRBD1. J gave up 5 bases and V 6 bases, and 6 bases lay outside the gene matches. Looked up from germline, CDR1 is SQVTM and CDR2 is ANQGSEA. CDR3 length: 13 amino acids. The CDR3 sequence: CSVGDRFDQPQHF. CDR3 in DNA: TGCAGCGTAGGGGACAGGTTCGATCAGCCCCAGCATTTT.

The rearrangement links TRBV19 to TRBJ2-2; D gene unclear. Germline lookup yields CDR1 LNHDA and CDR2 SQIVND (reference sequence). The CDR3 has 12 amino acids. The V end was cut by 7 bases, the J end by 5 bases, with 8 bases between. The CDR3 DNA reads TGTGCCAGTAAGATGGATACCGGGGAGCTGTTTTTT. It encodes CASKMDTGELFF.

The V gene is TRBV28, the J gene TRBJ2-7; D unclear. CDR1 is MDHEN and CDR2 is SYDVKM in the germline V gene. Trimming left V 5 bases short and J 5 bases short, with 16 bases between. The CDR3 covers 14 residues. Here the CDR3 DNA reads TGTGCCAGCAGTAGCTCGGACGAGAGGCACGAGCAGTACTTC. Its protein product is CASSSSDERHEQYF. The full variable domain, in which reference TRBV28 and TRBJ2-7 provide the parts outside the CDR3, is DVKVTQSSRYLVKRTGEKVFLECVQDMDHENMFWYRQDPGLGLRLIYFSYDVKMKEKGDIPEGYSVSREKKERFSLILESASTNQTSMYLCASSSSDERHEQYFGPGTRLTVT.

This CDR3 is CASSSKGLRETQYF. The CDR3 nucleotides read TGCGCCAGCAGCTCGAAAGGGTTACGGGAGACCCAGTACTTC. This chain uses TRBV5-1 with TRBJ2-5; D unresolved. Trimming pared 3 bases from V and 5 bases from J, leaving 14 bases between. Germline CDR1 reads SGHRS; CDR2 reads YFSETQ. CDR3 length: 14 amino acids. Combining the CDR3 with reference TRBV5-1 and TRBJ2-5 gives the whole variable domain KAGVTQTPRYLIKTRGQQVTLSCSPISGHRSVSWYQQTPGQGLQFLFEYFSETQRNKGNFPGRFSGRQFSNSRSEMNVSTLELGDSALYLCASSSKGLRETQYFGPGTRLLVL.

CDR3 bases: TGTGCCAGCAGAACCGGTTCCTACGAGCAGTACTTC. Amino acid sequence: CASRTGSYEQYF. The chain combines TRBV28 with TRBJ2-7, with D hard to call. Germline values: CDR1 MDHEN, CDR2 SYDVKM. V dropped 6 bases and J dropped 1 base, with 7 bases sitting between them. This CDR3 comprises 12 residues. Filled out from reference TRBV28 and TRBJ2-7, the complete variable domain reads DVKVTQSSRYLVKRTGEKVFLECVQDMDHENMFWYRQDPGLGLRLIYFSYDVKMKEKGDIPEGYSVSREKKERFSLILESASTNQTSMYLCASRTGSYEQYFGPGTRLTVT.

CDR3 residues: CASSSHQDSNQPQHF. The CDR3 nucleotides read TGTGCCAGCAGCTCCCATCAGGATAGCAATCAGCCCCAGCATTTT. The rearrangement joins TRBV4-2 to TRBJ1-5; D not resolved. The CDR3 length is 15 residues. V was pared by 5 bases and J by 0 bases, with 11 bases between. Germline V gives CDR1 LGHNA, CDR2 YNFKEQ.

The sample holds a few counts of this clone. The rearrangement links TRBV6-1 to TRBJ2-5; 9 bases agree with TRBD1. Germline CDR1 MNHNS, CDR2 SASEGT. V shed 7 bases and J 4 bases; nucleotides not matched to a gene: 7. This CDR3 has 14 residues. In nucleotides, the CDR3 is TGTGCCAGCATCATGGACAGGGGTGCAGAGACCCAGTACTTC. It specifies CASIMDRGAETQYF.